This is a list of T cell receptor beta chains from one sample in a study of T cells after yellow fever vaccination. Via MiXCR, TCRdb re-called the 5' RACE reads, giving one row per CDR3 protein. The sample lists a few hundred thousand distinct CDR3 sequences, around 6.8% occurring once. This sample comprised PBMCs, obtained approximately 40 days after the first yellow fever vaccination. These receptors came from a man aged 18 to 30 who received the YFV17D yellow fever vaccine. Each CDR3 is given with its conserved first and last residue. The D gene is left open where the match is weak. Size tells how often a clone was seen (once, few, many) or the class of an expanded clone, and some rows leave it out.

D	length	V	J	size	DNA	CDR3
TRBD1	16	TRBV12-3/TRBV12-4	TRBJ1-5	medium-sized	TGTGCCAGCAGTCAGGGACAGGGGGTCCTCAATCAGCCCCAGCATTTT	CASSQGQGVLNQPQHF
-	14	TRBV20-1	TRBJ2-1	few	TGCAGTGCTAGGGGAGTCCTCTCCTACAATGAGCAGTTCTTC	CSARGVLSYNEQFF
-	15	TRBV19	TRBJ2-1	-	TGTGCCAGTAGTATAGGGGGAAGGGGTTTGAATGAGCAGTTCTTC	CASSIGGRGLNEQFF
-	15	TRBV27	TRBJ1-2	many	TGTGCCAGCAGTCACTACAGGTCAGCTAACTATGGCTACACCTTC	CASSHYRSANYGYTF
TRBD1	13	TRBV5-1	TRBJ1-1	few	TGCGCCAGCAGCCCGGGACAGAGAAAGGAAGCTTTCTTT	CASSPGQRKEAFF
-	13	TRBV18	TRBJ1-1	few	TGTGCCAGCTCACCATTAGAGGTCATTGAAGCTTTCTTT	CASSPLEVIEAFF
-	12	TRBV7-9	TRBJ2-5	many	TGTGCCAGCAGCTCCGAGATGGAGACCCAGTACTTC	CASSSEMETQYF
-	18	TRBV11-2	TRBJ1-2	few	TGTGCCAGCAGCTTAGGTCAGGGGATATTCATTGGGTCAGGAGGCTACACCTTC	CASSLGQGIFIGSGGYTF
-	15	TRBV12-3/TRBV12-4	TRBJ2-3	many	TGTGCCAGCAGTCCCTGGCAGGGTAGCACAGATACGCAGTATTTT	CASSPWQGSTDTQYF
-	14	TRBV11-2	TRBJ2-3	-	TGTGCCAGCAGCTTTATGCGAGGCACAGATACGCAGTATTTT	CASSFMRGTDTQYF
TRBD2	16	TRBV11-1	TRBJ2-1	-	TGTGCCAGCAGCTTAGATGGGGGGGGTTCCTACAATGAGCAGTTCTTC	CASSLDGGGSYNEQFF
-	14	TRBV28	TRBJ1-2	few	TGTGCCAGCAGTTTCCAGGTGCCTAACTATGGCTACACCTTC	CASSFQVPNYGYTF
TRBD1	16	TRBV7-2	TRBJ2-1	many	TGTGCCAGCAGCTTAGGGCTTCCGGGACAGTACAATGAGCAGTTCTTC	CASSLGLPGQYNEQFF
TRBD2	16	TRBV7-2	TRBJ2-1	many	TGTGCCAGCAGCCGCTCGGCTAGCGGGGGAGGGAATGAGCAGTTCTTC	CASSRSASGGGNEQFF
-	11	TRBV18	TRBJ2-7	many	TGTGCCAGCTCACCGGACTACGAGCAGTACTTC	CASSPDYEQYF
-	17	TRBV14	TRBJ2-6	few	TGTGCCAGCAGCCAAGTATATCGGTCTGCCGGGGCCAACGTCCTGACTTTC	CASSQVYRSAGANVLTF
TRBD1	12	TRBV5-8	TRBJ2-7	many	TGTGCCAGCAGCTGGACAGGGAATGAGCAGTACTTC	CASSWTGNEQYF
-	16	TRBV19	TRBJ1-4	-	TGTGCCAGTAGTACAAGCTCTTCGGCGAGGTTCGGAAAACTGTTTTTT	CASSTSSSARFGKLFF
-	13	TRBV7-3	TRBJ2-3	-	TGTGCCAGGACGGGGCAGGGCACAGATACGCAGTATTTT	CARTGQGTDTQYF
-	15	TRBV25-1	TRBJ2-5	few	TGTGCCAGCAGTGGGAGCGGGCGAATCCAAGAGACCCAGTACTTC	CASSGSGRIQETQYF
-	15	TRBV12-3/TRBV12-4	TRBJ2-5	-	TGTGCCAGCACCTCCTCCGACAGCGGCCAAGAGACCCAGTACTTC	CASTSSDSGQETQYF
-	16	TRBV9	TRBJ2-3	few	TGTGCCAGCAGCGCCTCAGGGCGGGGATGGGCAGATACGCAGTATTTT	CASSASGRGWADTQYF
TRBD1	16	TRBV3-1	TRBJ1-3	many	TGTGCCAGCACCCTGGGGGGACAGAGCTCTGGAAACACCATATATTTT	CASTLGGQSSGNTIYF